This TCR beta chain was profiled in a study of blood T cell repertoires in COVID-19. Study as a whole: PBMCs, B-cell-depleted T cells, or T cells provided the cDNA or gDNA that made up the material.

Sequencing used immunoSEQ multiplex PCR; TCRdb keeps in-frame clones, though not all of them. The table includes roughly 180,000 clones, 82% detected once. J gave up 2 bases and V 0 bases, and 4 bases lay outside the gene matches. Germline V gene sequence: CDR1 SGHDT, CDR2 YYEEEE. The CDR3 sequence is 16 residues long. Participant age was roughly 18 to 100 years, and participants resided in 24 US areas. Recovered status applied to Cohort 3 donors who had two consecutive negative PCRs. It also applied to those with clearance or with symptom resolution. This clone showed up just once. Sequenced material: PBMCs or T cells enriched from blood (not recorded which). This TCR derives from a man aged 60-69 years who had recovered from COVID-19. J is TRBJ2-1 and V is TRBV5-6; TRBD2 agrees at 8 bases. Here the CDR3 reads CASSLVGSGAYNEQFF. The CDR3 DNA reads as TGTGCCAGCAGCTTGGTTGGTAGCGGGGCCTACAATGAGCAGTTCTTC.